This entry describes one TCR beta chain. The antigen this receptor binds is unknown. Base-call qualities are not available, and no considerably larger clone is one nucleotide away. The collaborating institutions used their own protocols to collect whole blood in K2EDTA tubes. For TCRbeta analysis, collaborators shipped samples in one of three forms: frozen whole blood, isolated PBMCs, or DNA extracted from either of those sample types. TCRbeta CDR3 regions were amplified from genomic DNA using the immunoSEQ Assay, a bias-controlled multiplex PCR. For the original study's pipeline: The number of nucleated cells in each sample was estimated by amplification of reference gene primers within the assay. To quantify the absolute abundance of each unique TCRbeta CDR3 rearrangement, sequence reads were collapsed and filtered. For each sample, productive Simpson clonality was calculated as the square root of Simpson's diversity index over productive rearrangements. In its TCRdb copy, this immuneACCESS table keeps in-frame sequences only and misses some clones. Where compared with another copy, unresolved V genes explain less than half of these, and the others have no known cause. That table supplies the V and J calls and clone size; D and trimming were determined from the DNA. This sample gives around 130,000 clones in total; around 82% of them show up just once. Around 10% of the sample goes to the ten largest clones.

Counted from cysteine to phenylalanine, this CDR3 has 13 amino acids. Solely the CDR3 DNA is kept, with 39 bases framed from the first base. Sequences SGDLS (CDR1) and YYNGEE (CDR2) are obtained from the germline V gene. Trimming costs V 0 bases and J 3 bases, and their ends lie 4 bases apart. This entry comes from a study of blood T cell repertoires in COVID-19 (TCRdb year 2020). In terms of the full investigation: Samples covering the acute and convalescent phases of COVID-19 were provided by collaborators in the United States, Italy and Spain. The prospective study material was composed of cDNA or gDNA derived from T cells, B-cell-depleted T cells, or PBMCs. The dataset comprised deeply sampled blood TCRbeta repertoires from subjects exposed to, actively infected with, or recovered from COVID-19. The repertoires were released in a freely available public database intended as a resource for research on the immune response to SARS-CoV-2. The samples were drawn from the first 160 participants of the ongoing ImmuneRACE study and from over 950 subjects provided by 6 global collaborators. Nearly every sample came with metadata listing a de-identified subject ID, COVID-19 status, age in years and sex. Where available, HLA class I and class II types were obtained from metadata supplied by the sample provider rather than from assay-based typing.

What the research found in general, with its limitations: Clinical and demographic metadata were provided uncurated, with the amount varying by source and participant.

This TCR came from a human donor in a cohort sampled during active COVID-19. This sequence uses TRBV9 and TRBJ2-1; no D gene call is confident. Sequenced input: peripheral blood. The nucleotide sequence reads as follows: TGTGCCAGCAGCGTAGATAACTACAATGAGCAGTTCTTC. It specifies CASSVDNYNEQFF.